The rows below give T cell receptor beta chains drawn from one sample of a study of T cell changes during pregnancy in multiple sclerosis. Sequencing was performed with immunoSEQ multiplex PCR; in TCRdb, only in-frame clones are kept and a portion is missing. This sample carries some 70,000 clones, roughly 94% of them seen once, and the ten largest clones take roughly 1.3%. The sequenced sample was peripheral blood, obtained in the second trimester of pregnancy. The receptor set was obtained from a female donor in good health, enrolled as a control in a pregnancy study. CDR3s include the opening cysteine and the closing phenylalanine or tryptophan. The D gene is left open where the match is weak. The size of a clone is reported for some rows only, either as once, few or many, or as a class for expanded clones.

clone_size d_call j_call v_call cdr3_nt cdr3_aa
NA TRBD1 TRBJ1-1 TRBV19 TGTGCCAGTAATATACTTGGGACAGGAGTCCAGAACACTGAAGCTTTCTTT CASNILGTGVQNTEAFF
NA TRBD1 TRBJ1-5 TRBV6-1 TGTGCCAGCAGGGCGAGACAGGGCGGTCAGCCCCAGCATTTT CASRARQGGQPQHF
NA NA TRBJ1-5 TRBV18 TGTGCCAGCTCACGGGGGGAGTACCAGCCCCAGCATTTT CASSRGEYQPQHF
once NA TRBJ1-2 TRBV5-1 TGCGCCAGCAGCTCCGCGGGGGACTATGGCTACACCTTC CASSSAGDYGYTF
NA NA TRBJ1-1 TRBV9 TGTGCCAGCAGCGTCGGACACGTGAACACTGAAGCTTTCTTT CASSVGHVNTEAFF
NA TRBD1 TRBJ1-2 TRBV5-4 TGTGCCAGCAGCTTGCCGGGAAGGGGGCTTGGAAGCTACACCTTC CASSLPGRGLGSYTF
NA NA TRBJ2-3 TRBV7-6 TGTGCCAGCAGCTTGAGTTCGGCAGATACGCAGTATTTT CASSLSSADTQYF
NA TRBD1 TRBJ1-1 TRBV5-6 TGTGCCAGCAGCTTTGGGACAGGGGGGGGAAAGAGTGAAGCTTTCTTT CASSFGTGGGKSEAFF
NA NA TRBJ2-7 TRBV6-5 TGTGCCAGCAGTTACCGTCAGGGCTACGAGCAGTACTTC CASSYRQGYEQYF
NA TRBD2 TRBJ2-7 TRBV28 TGTGCCAGCTCGCTAGCGGGGGGGCCGGTCGAGCAGTACTTC CASSLAGGPVEQYF
once NA TRBJ2-7 TRBV6-5 TGTGCCAGCTCTAACCGGGGGATAGCGGAGCAGTACTTC CASSNRGIAEQYF